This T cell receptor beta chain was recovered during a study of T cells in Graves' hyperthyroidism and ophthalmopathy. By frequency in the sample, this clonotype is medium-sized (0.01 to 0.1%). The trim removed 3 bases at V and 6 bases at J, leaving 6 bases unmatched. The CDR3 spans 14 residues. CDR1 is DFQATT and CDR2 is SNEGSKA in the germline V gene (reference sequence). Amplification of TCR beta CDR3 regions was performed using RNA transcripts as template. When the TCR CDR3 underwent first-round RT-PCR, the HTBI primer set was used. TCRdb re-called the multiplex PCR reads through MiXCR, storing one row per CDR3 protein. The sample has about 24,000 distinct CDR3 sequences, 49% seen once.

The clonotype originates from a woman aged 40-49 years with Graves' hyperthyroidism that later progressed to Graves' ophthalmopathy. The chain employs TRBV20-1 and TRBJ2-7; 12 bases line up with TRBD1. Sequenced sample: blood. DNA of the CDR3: TGCAGTGCTAGCCCGGGACAGGGGGCGTTCGAGCAGTACTTC. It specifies CSASPGQGAFEQYF.